The entry that follows covers one TCR beta chain sequence. An amount of RNA that ranged from roughly 0.45 to 1 ug was reverse transcribed with random hexamers. TCRdb ran MiXCR on the immunoSEQ multiplex PCR reads and lists one entry per CDR3 protein. The table lists more than 200,000 distinct CDR3 sequences, roughly 95% of them singletons. This entry comes from a study of CD8 T cells in Susac syndrome. The CDR3 contains 14 residues. The ends were cut back, 1 base at V and 2 bases at J, with 8 bases in the middle. Germline values: CDR1 SEHNR, CDR2 FQNEAQ (reference sequence). The source is a human donor with multiple sclerosis. Material: CD4+ T cells from PBMCs. The genes are TRBV7-9 and TRBJ2-5; no clear D. In nucleotides, the CDR3 is TGTGCCAGCAGCTTAGGGGCAGTACAAGAGACCCAGTACTTC. This translates into CASSLGAVQETQYF.